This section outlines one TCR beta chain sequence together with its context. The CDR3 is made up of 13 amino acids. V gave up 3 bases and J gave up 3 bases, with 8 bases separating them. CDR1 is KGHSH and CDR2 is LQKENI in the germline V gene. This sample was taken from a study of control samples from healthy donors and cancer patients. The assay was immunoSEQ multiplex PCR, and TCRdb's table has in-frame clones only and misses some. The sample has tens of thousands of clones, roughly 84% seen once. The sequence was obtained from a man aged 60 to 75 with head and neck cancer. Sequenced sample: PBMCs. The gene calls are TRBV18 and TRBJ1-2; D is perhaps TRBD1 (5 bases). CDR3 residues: CASSPGRDYGYTF. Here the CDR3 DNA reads TGTGCCAGCTCACCGGGCAGGGACTATGGCTACACCTTC. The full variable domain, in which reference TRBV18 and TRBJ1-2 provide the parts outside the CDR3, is NAGVMQNPRHLVRRRGQEARLRCSPMKGHSHVYWYRQLPEEGLKFMVYLQKENIIDESGMPKERFSAEFPKEGPSILRIQQVVRGDSAAYFCASSPGRDYGYTFGSGTRLTVV.